The next 15 T cell receptor beta chains were all read from a single sample in a study of radiation and T cells in renal cell carcinoma. Assay: immunoSEQ multiplex PCR; the TCRdb copy retains only in-frame clones and omits some. The sample shows 100,000 to 150,000 clones, about 81% of them seen only once. This sample's time point: blood 2 weeks post-SBRT. Treatment defined: 15 Gy SBRT to primary tumor, nephrectomy 4 weeks later. Here the sequenced sample was blood, taken from a patient whose treatment included radiotherapy and nephrectomy. Receptor source: a man aged 50 to 59 with renal cell carcinoma.

The chain is built from TRBV10-1 and TRBJ1-5; the match to TRBD1 covers 7 bases. Germline CDR1 is WNHNN and CDR2 is SYGVQD (reference sequence). J was trimmed by 5 bases and V by 1 base; bases with no gene match: 8. The CDR3 has 16 amino acids. CDR3 sequence: CASSEWDSRNHQPQHF. For the CDR3, the DNA is TGCGCCAGCAGTGAGTGGGACAGCCGGAATCATCAGCCCCAGCATTTT.

Of note for this clone: The junction does not match germline at one end; this may be a read error. The V call is TRBV25-1, the J call TRBJ2-2, with D possibly being TRBD2 (5 bases). This CDR3 spans 11 amino acids. Germline V lookup: CDR1 MGHDK, CDR2 SYGVNS. The CDR3 DNA reads as TGTGCCAGCGGGAGTAACGGGAAGCTGTTTTTT. Translated: CASGSNGKLFF. The full variable domain, rest sourced from reference TRBV25-1 and TRBJ2-2, is EADIYQTPRYLVIGTGKKITLECSQTMGHDKMYWYQQDPGMELHLIHYSYGVNSTEKGDLSSESTVSRIRTEHFPLTLESARPSHTSQYLCASGSNGKLFFGEGSRLTVL.

The chain has TRBV11-2 and TRBJ2-5, with 8 nucleotides matching TRBD2. The CDR3 consists of 14 residues. Germline assignment: CDR1 SGHAT and CDR2 FQNNGV. V lost 0 bases, J lost 5 bases, and 2 bases stayed unmatched. The CDR3 DNA reads TGTGCCAGCAGCTTAGAAGCGGGAGTGGAGACCCAGTACTTC. It specifies CASSLEAGVETQYF.

This chain connects TRBV14 to TRBJ1-3, with D possibly being TRBD1 (6 bases). The CDR3 covers 14 residues. Germline CDR1 is SGHDN and CDR2 is FVKESK. Trimming shortened V by 4 bases and J by 8 bases, and 15 bases separated the two germline ends. The CDR3 coding sequence is TGTGCCAGCAGCCGGAAACAGGGCTTGGACACCATATATTTT. Amino acids: CASSRKQGLDTIYF.

The V and J genes are TRBV30 and TRBJ2-1; the match to TRBD2 covers 10 bases. The CDR3 extends over 13 amino acids. The germline V gene encodes CDR1 GTSNPN and CDR2 SVGIG (reference sequence). V shed 2 bases, J shed 5 bases, and the junction held 0 bases outside the gene matches. The CDR3 protein is CAWSTSGNNEQFF. Here the CDR3 DNA reads TGTGCCTGGAGTACTAGCGGGAACAATGAGCAGTTCTTC.

CDR3 region: CASSPYQQGLSFVGELFF. CDR3 in DNA: TGTGCCAGCAGTCCCTACCAACAGGGATTATCATTTGTGGGGGAGCTGTTTTTT. This sequence joins TRBV27 and TRBJ2-2; D perhaps matches TRBD1 (6 bases). Trimming removed 5 bases at V and 8 bases at J, with 27 bases between. The V gene's germline CDR1 is MNHEY and CDR2 SMNVEV (reference sequence). This CDR3 is built from 18 residues.

The CDR3 region is CASSPSKGINEQFF. The DNA of the CDR3 is TGCGCCAGCAGCCCCTCCAAGGGGATTAATGAGCAGTTCTTC. The chain uses TRBV10-1 and TRBJ2-1, with D perhaps TRBD1 (5 bases). Trimming cost V 6 bases and J 7 bases, with 16 bases left between them. CDR3 size: 14 residues. Germline CDR1 WNHNN, CDR2 SYGVQD (reference sequence).

This clone was seen only a few times. This chain connects TRBV5-1 to TRBJ1-2; possible D gene TRBD1, 5 bases. Trimming shortened V by 2 bases and J by 1 base, and 9 bases separated the two germline ends. The germline gives CDR1 SGHRS, CDR2 YFSETQ. This CDR3 is 14 amino acids long. CDR3 protein: CASSFEQVNYGYTF. CDR3 in DNA: TGCGCCAGCAGCTTCGAACAGGTTAACTATGGCTACACCTTC.

The chain employs TRBV4-1 and TRBJ2-7; 7 bases line up with TRBD2. This CDR3 has 15 amino acids. Looked up from germline, CDR1 is MGHRA and CDR2 is YSYEKL. The J segment lost 2 bases and the V segment lost 4 bases, leaving 8 bases of the junction unmatched. The CDR3 sequence: CASSPGRSGTYEQYF. The DNA of the CDR3 is TGCGCCAGCAGCCCAGGACGAAGCGGGACCTACGAGCAGTACTTC.

The chain combines TRBV6-5 with TRBJ2-7; weak D call: TRBD1 (5 bases). The V end was cut by 2 bases, the J end by 10 bases, with 9 bases between. The germline CDR1 and CDR2 sequences are MNHEY and SVGAGI. The CDR3 consists of 11 residues. The CDR3 loop is CASSYADTQYF. CDR3 DNA: TGTGCCAGCAGTTACGCGGACACACAGTACTTC.

The chain has TRBV27 and TRBJ1-5, with 7 nucleotides matching TRBD1. This CDR3 is built from 15 residues. V was clipped by 2 bases and J by 0 bases; unmatched bases: 1. CDR1 is MNHEY, CDR2 SMNVEV, per germline (reference sequence). The DNA for the CDR3 is TGTGCCAGCAGTTTAGGGACAGATAGCAATCAGCCCCAGCATTTT. It encodes CASSLGTDSNQPQHF.

The V call is TRBV6-5, the J call TRBJ1-2, with 7 bases fitting TRBD1. Unmatched junction bases numbered 6, after V lost 6 bases and J lost 8 bases. The V gene's germline CDR1 is MNHEY and CDR2 SVGAGI. The length of the CDR3 is 12 residues. CDR3 coding DNA: TGTGCCAGCAGCCTACAGGGGTCCGGCTACACCTTC. This codes for CASSLQGSGYTF.

This chain uses TRBV19 with TRBJ2-3; D is possibly TRBD2 (6 bases). Trimming cost V 5 bases and J 4 bases, with 13 bases left between them. Germline CDR1 LNHDA, CDR2 SQIVND (reference sequence). This CDR3 is built from 14 residues. The CDR3 bases are TGTGCCAGTAGTGCACTAGCTAATTCAGATACGCAGTATTTT. The encoded protein is CASSALANSDTQYF.

The chain combines TRBV10-1 with TRBJ2-3; 7 nucleotides line up with TRBD1. Germline lookup yields CDR1 WNHNN and CDR2 SYGVQD (reference sequence). CDR3 length equals 14 residues. V was pared by 8 bases and J by 2 bases, with 7 bases of the junction left unmatched. CDR3 sequence: CASQSQGTTDTQYF. The CDR3 nucleotides read TGCGCCAGCCAGTCACAGGGGACCACAGATACGCAGTATTTT.

This clone showed up just once. V is TRBV7-3 and J is TRBJ2-4; unclear D gene. This CDR3 has 15 amino acids. CDR1 is SGHTA, CDR2 FQGTGA, per germline. V was cut by 1 base and J by 6 bases, with 13 bases left in between. The CDR3 coding sequence is TGTGCCAGCAGCTTAAACCCTGTCCGGTCAAACATTCAGTACTTC. Its protein is CASSLNPVRSNIQYF. Looking up the rest from reference TRBV7-3 and TRBJ2-4 gives the full variable domain: GAGVSQTPSNKVTEKGKYVELRCDPISGHTALYWYRQSLGQGPEFLIYFQGTGAADDSGLPNDRFFAVRPEGSVSTLKIQRTERGDSAVYLCASSLNPVRSNIQYFGAGTRLSVL.